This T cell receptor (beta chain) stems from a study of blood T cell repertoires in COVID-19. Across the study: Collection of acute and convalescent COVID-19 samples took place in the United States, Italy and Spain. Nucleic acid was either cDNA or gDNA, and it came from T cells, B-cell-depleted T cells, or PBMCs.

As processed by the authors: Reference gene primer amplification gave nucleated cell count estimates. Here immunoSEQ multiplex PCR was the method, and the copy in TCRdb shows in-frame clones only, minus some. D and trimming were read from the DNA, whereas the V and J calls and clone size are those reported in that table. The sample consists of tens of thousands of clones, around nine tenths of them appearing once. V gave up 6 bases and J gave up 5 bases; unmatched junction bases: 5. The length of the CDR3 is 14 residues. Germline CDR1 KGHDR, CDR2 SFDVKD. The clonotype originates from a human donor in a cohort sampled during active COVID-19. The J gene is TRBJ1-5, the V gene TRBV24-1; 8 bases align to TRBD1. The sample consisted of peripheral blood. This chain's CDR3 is CATSSDRGDQPQHF. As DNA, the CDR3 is TGTGCCACCAGTTCAGACAGGGGCGATCAGCCCCAGCATTTT.